This T cell receptor (beta chain) was recorded in a study of cytotoxic CD8 clonotypes in ibrutinib-treated CLL. Findings and limits, study-wide: The clonality went up when patients responded to ibrutinib and dropped back toward baseline at progression.

V lost 5 bases, J lost 6 bases, and 23 bases lay in between. The CDR3 runs to 16 residues. The germline V gene has CDR1 MGHRA and CDR2 YSYEKL. This table comes from immunoSEQ multiplex PCR, and its TCRdb copy is limited to in-frame clones, with some not included. Of about 130,000 clones in the sample, approximately 81% were seen once. In this sample, this clone turned up a few times. What it binds is unknown. The sequences come from PBMCs, collected after 24 months of ibrutinib treatment. The V and J genes are TRBV4-1 and TRBJ2-7; either TRBD1 or TRBD2 may supply D (5 bases each). This receptor was obtained from a human donor with chronic lymphocytic leukemia. The CDR3 reads CASSARSGTRWPEQYF. DNA of the CDR3: TGCGCCAGCAGCGCTCGTTCCGGGACGAGGTGGCCCGAGCAGTACTTC.